The 32 T cell receptor beta chains below come from one sample, sequenced in a study of blood T cell repertoires in COVID-19. Sequencing was performed with immunoSEQ multiplex PCR; in TCRdb, only in-frame clones are kept and a portion is missing. The repertoire has fewer than 85,000 clones, roughly 87% of them found once; the top ten carry 0.95% to 1.3%. Sequencing input: peripheral blood. The receptors originated from a woman aged 45-59 years in a cohort sampled during active COVID-19.

This clone was detected a few times. V is TRBV19 and J is TRBJ2-7; D is possibly TRBD2 (6 bases). V was trimmed by 5 bases and J by 3 bases, leaving 17 bases between them. The germline V gene has CDR1 LNHDA and CDR2 SQIVND (reference sequence). This CDR3 region has 15 residues. CDR3 sequence (DNA): TGTGCCAGTAGTTCCCCCAGGCGGGAACGCTACGAGCAGTACTTC. This codes for CASSSPRRERYEQYF.

The chain employs TRBV11-2 and TRBJ1-6; D is possibly TRBD1 (6 bases). This CDR3 contains 16 residues. Germline V gene lookup returns CDR1 SGHAT and CDR2 FQNNGV. The germline V and J ends were trimmed by 4 bases and 0 bases, with 10 bases remaining between them. CDR3 coding DNA: TGTGCCAGCAGCTGGACAGCTAGCTCCTATAATTCACCCCTCCACTTT. It is translated as CASSWTASSYNSPLHF. Complete variable domain (other parts from reference TRBV11-2 and TRBJ1-6): EAGVAQSPRYKIIEKRQSVAFWCNPISGHATLYWYQQILGQGPKLLIQFQNNGVVDDSQLPKDRFSAERLKGVDSTLKIQPAKLEDSAVYLCASSWTASSYNSPLHFGNGTRLTVT.

This sequence joins TRBV19 and TRBJ2-1; D ambiguous. V was trimmed by 7 bases and J by 6 bases, leaving 4 bases between them. The CDR3 extends over 10 amino acids. Germline V gene data show CDR1 as LNHDA and CDR2 as SQIVND (reference sequence). CDR3 in amino acids: CASTGNEQFF. As DNA, the CDR3 is TGTGCCAGTACGGGCAATGAGCAGTTCTTC.

The chain links TRBV27 to TRBJ2-7; weak D call: TRBD2 (5 bases). The CDR3 covers 12 residues. In germline, CDR1 is MNHEY, CDR2 SMNVEV (reference sequence). Trimming left V 2 bases short and J 5 bases short, with 7 bases between. The CDR3 sequence: CASSLTGDEQYF. Written as DNA, the CDR3 is TGTGCCAGCAGTTTAACCGGGGACGAGCAGTACTTC.

The chain couples TRBV7-6 to TRBJ2-1; D not certain. Germline V lookup: CDR1 SGHVS, CDR2 FNYEAQ. Trimming took off 5 bases at V and 4 bases at J, with 12 bases between the two ends. This CDR3 has 14 residues. DNA of the CDR3: TGTGCCAGCAGCCCCCGAGGCTTATACAATGAGCAGTTCTTC. This gives the protein CASSPRGLYNEQFF.

The chain combines TRBV5-1 with TRBJ2-1; 7 bases fit TRBD2. Germline CDR1 and CDR2: SGHRS and YFSETQ. The CDR3 is 12 amino acids. V was pared by 3 bases and J by 7 bases, with 1 base of the junction left unmatched. CDR3 amino acids: CASSWGGNEQFF. CDR3 coding DNA: TGCGCCAGCAGCTGGGGGGGTAATGAGCAGTTCTTC.

The rearrangement joins TRBV5-8 to TRBJ2-5; D gene ambiguous. Between the trimmed V and J ends, which lost 3 bases and 4 bases, there was a span of 13 bases. Germline loops: CDR1 SGHTS, CDR2 YDEGEE. The CDR3 sequence is 14 residues long. For the CDR3, the DNA is TGTGCCAGCAGCTCGACATGGGCGAGAGAGACCCAGTACTTC. Translated: CASSSTWARETQYF.

The V and J genes are TRBV29-1 and TRBJ1-1; D possibly corresponds to TRBD1 (6 bases). This CDR3 has 13 amino acids. The germline gives CDR1 SQVTM, CDR2 ANQGSEA. The V gene lost 5 bases and the J gene lost 5 bases, with 15 bases spanning the gap. CDR3 bases: TGCAGCGTTTACGACAGGACTGGGACTGAAGCTTTCTTT. Its protein product is CSVYDRTGTEAFF.

J is TRBJ1-2 and V is TRBV7-2; 10 bases align to TRBD1. The trim removed 3 bases at V and 8 bases at J, leaving 6 bases unmatched. The CDR3 sequence is 14 residues long. CDR1 SGHTA and CDR2 FQGNSA come from the germline V gene. As DNA, the CDR3 is TGTGCCAGCAGCTTGCGGGACAGGGGAGAGGGCTACACCTTC. It codes for CASSLRDRGEGYTF.

The chain carries TRBV19 and TRBJ2-1; D might be TRBD2 (6 bases). Germline V CDR1 and CDR2: LNHDA, SQIVND (reference sequence). The CDR3 has 14 amino acids. V lost 6 bases and J lost 1, with 10 bases in between. The CDR3 protein is CASSLGSSYNEQFF. CDR3 in DNA: TGTGCCAGTAGCCTCGGGAGTTCCTACAATGAGCAGTTCTTC. Together with reference TRBV19 and TRBJ2-1, the CDR3 gives the full variable domain: DGGITQSPKYLFRKEGQNVTLSCEQNLNHDAMYWYRQDPGQGLRLIYYSQIVNDFQKGDIAEGYSVSREKKESFPLTVTSAQKNPTAFYLCASSLGSSYNEQFFGPGTRLTVL.

The chain is built from TRBV28 and TRBJ1-1; no clear D. Germline values: CDR1 MDHEN, CDR2 SYDVKM. The CDR3 is 11 amino acids. Trimming stripped 2 bases from V and 10 bases from J, with 8 bases between. This CDR3 reads CASSLGGRAFF. DNA of the CDR3: TGTGCCAGCAGTTTAGGAGGGAGAGCTTTCTTT. Full variable domain (outside the CDR3, taken from reference TRBV28 and TRBJ1-1): DVKVTQSSRYLVKRTGEKVFLECVQDMDHENMFWYRQDPGLGLRLIYFSYDVKMKEKGDIPEGYSVSREKKERFSLILESASTNQTSMYLCASSLGGRAFFGQGTRLTVV.

This sequence joins TRBV5-6 and TRBJ1-3; D might be TRBD1 (5 bases). Per germline, CDR1 SGHDT and CDR2 YYEEEE. V was clipped by 0 bases and J by 5 bases, with 12 bases between them. The CDR3 covers 15 residues. For the CDR3, the DNA is TGTGCCAGCAGCTTGGCCGGGGGGAGTCGAAACACCATATATTTT. It is translated as CASSLAGGSRNTIYF.

V and J are TRBV5-1 and TRBJ2-3; D might be TRBD2 (5 bases). Germline assignment: CDR1 SGHRS and CDR2 YFSETQ. This CDR3 is 15 amino acids long. Trimming took 3 bases from V and 0 from J, leaving 11 bases between them. CDR3 nucleotides: TGCGCCAGCAGCTCCATAGCGTATAGCACAGATACGCAGTATTTT. Amino acids: CASSSIAYSTDTQYF.

The chain employs TRBV7-3 and TRBJ2-1; perhaps TRBD1 as D (7 bases). Germline CDR1 and CDR2: SGHTA and FQGTGA. The CDR3 loop spans 13 amino acids. V was pared by 3 bases and J by 10 bases, with 13 bases between. Here the CDR3 reads CASSFRGAEEQFF. CDR3 coding DNA: TGTGCCAGCAGCTTCAGGGGGGCGGAGGAGCAGTTCTTC.

The chain employs TRBV28 and TRBJ1-1; TRBD1 agrees at 7 bases. In germline, CDR1 is MDHEN, CDR2 SYDVKM. The CDR3 consists of 14 residues. V lost 1 base and J lost 8; bases outside the gene matches: 7. The CDR3 protein is CASSLLQGRREAFF. CDR3 DNA sequence: TGTGCCAGCAGTTTATTACAGGGGCGGCGCGAAGCTTTCTTT. Supplemented by reference TRBV28 and TRBJ1-1, the full variable domain reads DVKVTQSSRYLVKRTGEKVFLECVQDMDHENMFWYRQDPGLGLRLIYFSYDVKMKEKGDIPEGYSVSREKKERFSLILESASTNQTSMYLCASSLLQGRREAFFGQGTRLTVV.

This clone was recorded only once. V gene TRBV14 combines with J gene TRBJ1-2; D unresolved. CDR1 SGHDN and CDR2 FVKESK come from the germline V gene. Trimming removed 4 bases at V and 1 base at J, with 10 bases between. The CDR3 runs 14 residues. CDR3 region: CASSPRSFNYGYTF. CDR3 DNA sequence: TGTGCCAGCAGCCCCAGGTCCTTTAACTATGGCTACACCTTC.

This rearrangement joins TRBV10-2 to TRBJ2-1; TRBD2 matches 8 bases. CDR1 WSHSY and CDR2 SAAADI come from the germline V gene. This CDR3 has 13 residues. V trimming: 6 bases; J trimming: 5 bases; junction bases outside the gene matches: 3. The CDR3 DNA sequence: TGCGCCAGCAGGGGGACTAGGCACAATGAGCAGTTCTTC. Translation gives CASRGTRHNEQFF.

The J gene is TRBJ2-7, the V gene TRBV6-1, with TRBD2 identical over 12 bases. Germline V gene sequence: CDR1 MNHNS, CDR2 SASEGT. After removal of 4 bases from V and 4 bases from J, the junction contained 8 bases not matched to a gene. CDR3 length equals 16 residues. CDR3 DNA: TGTGCCAGCAGTGTTACTAGCGGGAGGTCGACTTACGAGCAGTACTTC. It yields the protein CASSVTSGRSTYEQYF.

The chain is built from TRBV18 and TRBJ1-5; 8 bases are shared with TRBD1. V shed 3 bases, J shed 5 bases, and the junction held 6 bases outside the gene matches. CDR1 and CDR2 from the germline V gene are KGHSH and LQKENI. The CDR3 length is 15 residues. CDR3: CASSPSQGADQPQHF. The DNA of the CDR3 is TGTGCCAGCTCACCTTCGCAGGGGGCTGATCAGCCCCAGCATTTT. Drawing the rest from reference TRBV18 and TRBJ1-5, the complete variable domain is NAGVMQNPRHLVRRRGQEARLRCSPMKGHSHVYWYRQLPEEGLKFMVYLQKENIIDESGMPKERFSAEFPKEGPSILRIQQVVRGDSAAYFCASSPSQGADQPQHFGDGTRLSIL.

This chain connects TRBV20-1 to TRBJ2-7, with 10 bases identical to TRBD1. CDR3 length equals 13 residues. Trimming cost V 3 bases and J 2 bases; bases outside gene matches: 1. CDR1 is DFQATT and CDR2 is SNEGSKA in the germline V gene (reference sequence). This CDR3 reads CSASGQGAYEQYF. The DNA of the CDR3 is TGCAGTGCTAGTGGACAGGGGGCCTACGAGCAGTACTTC.

This chain uses TRBV4-1 with TRBJ2-1; 12 positions match TRBD2. The CDR3 spans 16 residues. Per germline, CDR1 MGHRA and CDR2 YSYEKL. V shed 1 base and J 4 bases; nucleotides not matched to a gene: 2. The CDR3 region is CASSQVGTSGYNEQFF. The CDR3 bases are TGCGCCAGCAGCCAAGTGGGGACTAGCGGGTACAATGAGCAGTTCTTC.

The V and J genes are TRBV10-3 and TRBJ2-3, with TRBD2 matching over 7 bases. J lost 0 bases, V lost 0 bases, and 6 bases had no gene match. Per germline, CDR1 ENHRY and CDR2 SYGVKD. The CDR3 loop spans 17 amino acids. The CDR3 nucleotides read TGTGCCATCAGTGAGTCCCCGGCGGGAGTAAGCACAGATACGCAGTATTTT. This encodes CAISESPAGVSTDTQYF.

The genes are TRBV24-1 and TRBJ1-2; 7 nucleotides line up with TRBD1. V dropped 5 bases and J dropped 2; count of bases not matched to a gene: 4. There are 14 residues in the CDR3. Germline-derived CDR1 and CDR2 are KGHDR and SFDVKD. The CDR3 sequence: CATSAAGQNYGYTF. CDR3 coding DNA: TGTGCCACCAGTGCCGCGGGACAGAACTATGGCTACACCTTC.

Only a few counts were recorded for this clone. The chain carries TRBV29-1 and TRBJ1-1; maybe TRBD1 (6 bases). Trimming removed 7 bases at V and 0 bases at J, with 15 bases between. This CDR3 is 14 amino acids long. Germline V CDR1 and CDR2: SQVTM, ANQGSEA. The CDR3 sequence is CSARGGALNTEAFF. Written as DNA, the CDR3 is TGCAGCGCCAGAGGGGGGGCCTTGAACACTGAAGCTTTCTTT.

This chain uses TRBV27 with TRBJ2-7; 7 nucleotides match TRBD1. Looked up from germline, CDR1 is MNHEY and CDR2 is SMNVEV (reference sequence). The CDR3 length is 14 residues. With 6 bases clipped from V and 2 bases from J, the junction kept 7 bases outside the gene matches. The CDR3 DNA reads TGTGCCAGCAGCGCTAGGGGGCCTCCCTACGAGCAGTACTTC. It is translated as CASSARGPPYEQYF.

This clone was recorded only once. The gene calls are TRBV5-5 and TRBJ1-1; 10 nucleotides align to TRBD1. This CDR3 has 14 amino acids. The trim removed 0 bases at V and 10 bases at J, leaving 6 bases unmatched. Per germline, CDR1 SGHKS and CDR2 YYEKEE (reference sequence). CDR3 in DNA: TGTGCCAGCAGCTTGGAGGGACAGGGGAGTAGAGCTTTCTTT. Translating gives CASSLEGQGSRAFF.

This clone has a single count. The chain employs TRBV5-4 and TRBJ2-7; a weak D match, TRBD1 (5 bases). The CDR3 has 14 amino acids. Looked up from germline, CDR1 is SGHNT and CDR2 is YYREEE (reference sequence). V lost 4 bases and J lost 0, with 11 bases in between. The CDR3 region has the DNA TGTGCCAGCAGCACAGGAAAGATCTCCTACGAGCAGTACTTC. Encoded protein: CASSTGKISYEQYF.

The chain carries TRBV20-1 and TRBJ1-2; D call uncertain. Germline lookup yields CDR1 DFQATT and CDR2 SNEGSKA (reference sequence). CDR3 length equals 14 residues. Trimming shortened V by 3 bases and J by 0 bases, and 11 bases separated the two germline ends. The CDR3 loop is CSASVPFTNYGYTF. The CDR3 nucleotides read TGCAGTGCTAGTGTCCCCTTTACTAACTATGGCTACACCTTC.

The V gene is TRBV18, the J gene TRBJ2-1; possible D gene TRBD1, 6 bases. Germline assignment: CDR1 KGHSH and CDR2 LQKENI. Trimming left V 4 bases short and J 4 bases short, with 14 bases between. CDR3 length: 15 residues. The CDR3 region is CASSLHRDTYNEQFF. CDR3 DNA: TGTGCCAGCTCACTGCACCGGGACACATACAATGAGCAGTTCTTC.

V and J are TRBV28 and TRBJ2-7; 8 bases are a match to TRBD1. The ends lost 2 bases at V and 7 bases at J; junction bases unmatched: 7. Germline CDR1 MDHEN, CDR2 SYDVKM. The CDR3 length is 14 residues. The CDR3 DNA is TGTGCCAGCAGTTTAGGGACAGGCACGAGTGAGCAGTACTTC. Encoded protein: CASSLGTGTSEQYF.

The CDR3 DNA follows: TGCAGTGCGCCGGTACGAGAGACCCAGTACTTC. Translating gives CSAPVRETQYF. The chain recombines TRBV20-1 with TRBJ2-5; D is unclear. CDR1 and CDR2 from the germline V gene are DFQATT and SNEGSKA (reference sequence). V lost 6 bases to trimming and J lost 4 bases, with 9 bases between them. The CDR3 consists of 11 residues.

The V gene is TRBV7-8, the J gene TRBJ2-1, with 7 nucleotides matching TRBD2. Germline V gene lookup returns CDR1 SGHVS and CDR2 FQNEAQ. V lost 5 bases and J lost 5; bases outside the gene matches: 12. The CDR3 is 16 amino acids. CDR3 region: CASSPERLAGNNEQFF. CDR3 in DNA: TGTGCCAGCAGCCCAGAGCGACTAGCAGGGAACAATGAGCAGTTCTTC. Full variable domain (outside the CDR3, taken from reference TRBV7-8 and TRBJ2-1): GAGVSQSPRYKVAKRGQDVALRCDPISGHVSLFWYQQALGQGPEFLTYFQNEAQLDKSGLPSDRFFAERPEGSVSTLKIQRTQQEDSAVYLCASSPERLAGNNEQFFGPGTRLTVL.